Presented here are 4 T cell receptor beta chains from one specimen sequenced in a study of shared clonotypes between healthy human individuals. TCRdb's table, derived via immunoSEQ multiplex PCR, lists solely in-frame clones and lacks some. This table has 170,000 or so clones, approximately 62% appearing once. Sequencing was carried out using memory CD4+ T cells sorted from blood. Subset: CD45RA-negative fraction. The receptor source for this set is a man aged 25-40 years in good health.

The CDR3 sequence: CASSLIAEANEQFF. The DNA of the CDR3 is TGTGCCAGCAGCTTGATAGCAGAGGCCAATGAGCAGTTCTTC. This chain links TRBV5-4 with TRBJ2-1; D not resolved. The CDR3 is 14 amino acids. Germline V CDR1 and CDR2: SGHNT, YYREEE (reference sequence). Trimming removed 1 base at V and 6 bases at J, with 11 bases between.

The rearrangement joins TRBV29-1 to TRBJ2-7; D unclear. This CDR3 has 12 residues. Germline CDR1 reads SQVTM; CDR2 reads ANQGSEA. V was shortened by 7 bases and J by 5 bases, with 15 bases between the two germline ends. DNA for the CDR3: TGCAGCGCCATAAAAGGAAAGAACGAGCAGTACTTC. Translation: CSAIKGKNEQYF.

A single count supports this clone. V and J are TRBV5-1 and TRBJ2-3; maybe TRBD2 (6 bases). Germline V lookup: CDR1 SGHRS, CDR2 YFSETQ. This CDR3 region has 14 residues. The V and J ends lost 5 bases and 2 bases respectively, with 12 bases between them. The CDR3 spells CASRIAEITDTQYF. In DNA form, the CDR3 reads TGCGCCAGCAGAATAGCGGAGATCACAGATACGCAGTATTTT.

The chain combines TRBV11-2 with TRBJ2-7; D possibly uses TRBD1 or TRBD2 (5 bases each). Trimming left V 5 bases short and J 5 bases short, with 22 bases between. This CDR3 is 16 amino acids long. Germline values: CDR1 SGHAT, CDR2 FQNNGV. Here the CDR3 reads CASSRLFTGAGNEQYF. In nucleotides, the CDR3 is TGTGCCAGCAGCCGTTTATTCACTGGGGCGGGCAACGAGCAGTACTTC.